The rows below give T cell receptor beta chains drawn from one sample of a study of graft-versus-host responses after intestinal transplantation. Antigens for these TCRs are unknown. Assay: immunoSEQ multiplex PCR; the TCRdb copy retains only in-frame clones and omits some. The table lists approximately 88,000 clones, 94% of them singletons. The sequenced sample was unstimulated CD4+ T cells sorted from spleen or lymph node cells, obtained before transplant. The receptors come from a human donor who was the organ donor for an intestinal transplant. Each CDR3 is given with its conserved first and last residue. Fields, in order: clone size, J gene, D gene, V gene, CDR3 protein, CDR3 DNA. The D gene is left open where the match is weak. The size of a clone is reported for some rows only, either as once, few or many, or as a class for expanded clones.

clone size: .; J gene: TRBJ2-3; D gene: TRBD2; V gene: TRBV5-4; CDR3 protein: CASSLRLAGFTDTQYF; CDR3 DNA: TGTGCCAGCAGCTTGAGGCTAGCGGGGTTCACAGATACGCAGTATTTT
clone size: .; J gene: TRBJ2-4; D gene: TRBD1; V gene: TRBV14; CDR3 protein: CASSQGDRFGNIQYF; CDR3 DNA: TGTGCCAGCAGCCAAGGGGACAGGTTCGGAAACATTCAGTACTTC
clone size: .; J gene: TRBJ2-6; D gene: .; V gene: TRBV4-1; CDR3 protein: CASSQGGTGVLTF; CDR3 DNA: TGCGCCAGCAGCCAAGGGGGGACGGGCGTCCTGACTTTC
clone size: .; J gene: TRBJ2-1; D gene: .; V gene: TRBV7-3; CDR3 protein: CASSPHRDSNEQFF; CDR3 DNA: TGTGCCAGCAGCCCACACAGGGATTCGAATGAGCAGTTCTTC
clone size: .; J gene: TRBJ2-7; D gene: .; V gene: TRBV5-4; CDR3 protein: CASSPDGRYEQYF; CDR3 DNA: TGTGCCAGCAGCCCGGACGGACGATACGAGCAGTACTTC
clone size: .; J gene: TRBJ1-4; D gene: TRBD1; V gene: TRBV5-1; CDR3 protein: CASSLGQLNEKLFF; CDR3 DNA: TGCGCCAGCAGCCTGGGACAGCTGAATGAAAAACTGTTTTTT
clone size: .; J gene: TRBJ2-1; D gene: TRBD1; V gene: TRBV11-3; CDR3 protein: CASSGKTGTYNEQFF; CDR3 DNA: TGTGCCAGCAGCGGAAAGACAGGGACGTACAATGAGCAGTTCTTC
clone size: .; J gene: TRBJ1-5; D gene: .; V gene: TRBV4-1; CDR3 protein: CASSQDPGMSNQPQHF; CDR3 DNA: TGCGCCAGCAGCCAAGATCCGGGTATGAGCAATCAGCCCCAGCATTTT
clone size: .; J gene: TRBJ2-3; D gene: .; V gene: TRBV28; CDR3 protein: CASRLDGTDTQYF; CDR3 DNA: TGTGCCAGCCGATTAGACGGCACAGATACGCAGTATTTT
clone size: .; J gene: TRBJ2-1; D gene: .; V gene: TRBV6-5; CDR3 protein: CASRDRYNEQFF; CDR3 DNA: TGTGCCAGCAGAGACAGATACAATGAGCAGTTCTTC
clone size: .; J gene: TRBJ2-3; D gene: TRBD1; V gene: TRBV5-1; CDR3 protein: CASSLAPPGQGASTDTQYF; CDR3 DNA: TGCGCCAGCAGCTTGGCGCCCCCGGGACAGGGGGCGAGCACAGATACGCAGTATTTT
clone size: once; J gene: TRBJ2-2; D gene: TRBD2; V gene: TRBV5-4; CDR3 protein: CASSPGLAGGRATGELFF; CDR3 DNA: TGTGCCAGCAGCCCGGGACTAGCGGGGGGGCGGGCCACCGGGGAGCTGTTTTTT
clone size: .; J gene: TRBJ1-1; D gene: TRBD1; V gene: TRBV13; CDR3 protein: CASSLGTPQGAGDTEAFF; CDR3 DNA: TGTGCCAGCAGCTTAGGAACTCCCCAGGGGGCTGGAGACACTGAAGCTTTCTTT
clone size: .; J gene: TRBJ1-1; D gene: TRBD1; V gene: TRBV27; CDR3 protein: CASSLDRGRLNTEAFF; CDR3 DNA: TGTGCCAGCAGTTTGGACAGGGGGCGCTTGAACACTGAAGCTTTCTTT
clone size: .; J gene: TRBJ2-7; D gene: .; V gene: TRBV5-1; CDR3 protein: CASSLNPQGTGAYEQYF; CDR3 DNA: TGCGCCAGCAGCTTAAATCCCCAGGGGACGGGGGCCTACGAGCAGTACTTC
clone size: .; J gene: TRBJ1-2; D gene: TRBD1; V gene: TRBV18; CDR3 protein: CASSPPTGPTNYGYTF; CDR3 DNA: TGTGCCAGCTCACCCCCGACAGGGCCAACAAACTATGGCTACACCTTC
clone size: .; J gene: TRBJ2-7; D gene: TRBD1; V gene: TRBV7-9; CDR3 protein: CASSFQQGPYEQYF; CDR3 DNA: TGTGCCAGCAGCTTTCAACAGGGGCCCTACGAGCAGTACTTC
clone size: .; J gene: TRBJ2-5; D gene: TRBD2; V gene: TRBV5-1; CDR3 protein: CASSSTSGATETQYF; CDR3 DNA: TGCGCCAGCAGCTCTACTAGCGGGGCTACGGAGACCCAGTACTTC
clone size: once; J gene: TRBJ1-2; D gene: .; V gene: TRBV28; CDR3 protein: CASTSGWPWGTENYGYTF; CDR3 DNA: TGTGCCAGCACAAGTGGATGGCCGTGGGGGACGGAGAACTATGGCTACACCTTC
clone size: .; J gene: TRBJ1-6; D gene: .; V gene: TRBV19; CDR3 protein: CASRRGQTPNSPLHF; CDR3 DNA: TGTGCCAGTAGGCGGGGACAAACGCCCAATTCACCCCTCCACTTT
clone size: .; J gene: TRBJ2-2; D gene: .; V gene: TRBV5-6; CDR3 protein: CASGRGGNTGELFF; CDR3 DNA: TGTGCCAGCGGAAGGGGCGGGAACACCGGGGAGCTGTTTTTT
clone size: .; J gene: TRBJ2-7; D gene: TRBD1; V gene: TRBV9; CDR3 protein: CASSERGQESYEQYF; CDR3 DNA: TGTGCCAGCAGCGAGAGGGGACAGGAGTCCTACGAGCAGTACTTC
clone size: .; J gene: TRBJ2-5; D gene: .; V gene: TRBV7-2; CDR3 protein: CASSLDSGGGKTQYF; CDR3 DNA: TGTGCCAGCAGCTTAGATTCAGGGGGGGGAAAGACCCAGTACTTC
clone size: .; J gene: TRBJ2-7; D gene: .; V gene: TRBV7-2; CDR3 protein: CASSLTSGGPYEQYF; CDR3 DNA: TGTGCCAGCAGCTTGACTAGTGGGGGTCCCTACGAGCAGTACTTC
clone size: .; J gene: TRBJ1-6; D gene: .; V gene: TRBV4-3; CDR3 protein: CASSQDRPGRGSPLHF; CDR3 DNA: TGCGCCAGCAGCCAAGATCGGCCGGGACGTGGTTCACCCCTCCACTTT
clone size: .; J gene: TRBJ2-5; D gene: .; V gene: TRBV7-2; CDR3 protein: CASSFTRTGGETQYF; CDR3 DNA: TGTGCCAGCAGCTTCACCCGCACGGGCGGCGAGACCCAGTACTTC
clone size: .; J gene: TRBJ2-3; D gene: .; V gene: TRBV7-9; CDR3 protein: CASSPLATDTQYF; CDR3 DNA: TGTGCCAGCAGCCCCCTCGCCACAGATACGCAGTATTTT
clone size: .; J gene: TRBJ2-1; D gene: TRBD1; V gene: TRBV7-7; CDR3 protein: CASSFPGQGVFF; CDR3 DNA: TGTGCCAGCAGCTTCCCGGGACAGGGGGTGTTCTTC
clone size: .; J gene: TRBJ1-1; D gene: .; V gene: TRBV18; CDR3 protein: CASSPPGPGNTEAFF; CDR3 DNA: TGTGCCAGCTCACCACCGGGGCCAGGGAACACTGAAGCTTTCTTT
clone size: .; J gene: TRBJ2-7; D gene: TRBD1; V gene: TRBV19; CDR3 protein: CASSTRQGNSYEQYF; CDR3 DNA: TGTGCCAGTAGTACCCGACAGGGAAATTCCTACGAGCAGTACTTC
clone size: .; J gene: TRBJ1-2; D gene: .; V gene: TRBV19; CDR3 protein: CASSTRYGYTF; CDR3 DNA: TGTGCCAGTAGTACCCGCTATGGCTACACCTTC
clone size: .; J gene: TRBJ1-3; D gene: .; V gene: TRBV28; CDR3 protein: CASSTGGPGNTIYF; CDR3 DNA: TGTGCCAGCAGCACCGGGGGGCCTGGAAACACCATATATTTT
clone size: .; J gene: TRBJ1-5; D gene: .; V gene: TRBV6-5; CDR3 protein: CASTRWGNNQPQHF; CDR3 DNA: TGTGCCAGCACCAGGTGGGGAAACAATCAGCCCCAGCATTTT
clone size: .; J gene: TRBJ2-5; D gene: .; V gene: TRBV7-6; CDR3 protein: CASSLNLPSRAETQYF; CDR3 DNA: TGTGCCAGCAGCTTAAATCTTCCTTCTAGGGCAGAGACCCAGTACTTC
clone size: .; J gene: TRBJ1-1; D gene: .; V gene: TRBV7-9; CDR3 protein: CASSLARGYTEAFF; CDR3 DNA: TGTGCCAGCAGCTTAGCGCGGGGGTACACTGAAGCTTTCTTT
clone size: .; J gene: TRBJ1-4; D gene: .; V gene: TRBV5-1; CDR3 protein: CASSFGPLEKLFF; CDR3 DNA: TGCGCCAGCAGCTTTGGTCCACTGGAAAAACTGTTTTTT
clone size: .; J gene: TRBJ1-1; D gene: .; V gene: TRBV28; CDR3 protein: CASSFDRGGTEAFF; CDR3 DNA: TGTGCCAGCAGTTTTGATCGAGGGGGTACTGAAGCTTTCTTT
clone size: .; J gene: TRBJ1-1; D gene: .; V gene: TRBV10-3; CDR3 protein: CAISESRAMNTEAFF; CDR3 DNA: TGTGCCATCAGTGAGTCTAGGGCCATGAACACTGAAGCTTTCTTT